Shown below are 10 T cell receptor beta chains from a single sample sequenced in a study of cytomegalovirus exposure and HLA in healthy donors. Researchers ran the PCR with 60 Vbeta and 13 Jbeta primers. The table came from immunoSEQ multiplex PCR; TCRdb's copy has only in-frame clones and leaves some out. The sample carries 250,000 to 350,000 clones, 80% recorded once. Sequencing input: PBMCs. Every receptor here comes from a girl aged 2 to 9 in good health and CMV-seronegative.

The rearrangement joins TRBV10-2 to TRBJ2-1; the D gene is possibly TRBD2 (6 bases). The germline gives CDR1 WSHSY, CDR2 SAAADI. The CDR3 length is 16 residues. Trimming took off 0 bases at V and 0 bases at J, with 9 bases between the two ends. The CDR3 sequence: CASSESQRASYNEQFF. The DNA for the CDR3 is TGCGCCAGCAGTGAGTCACAGCGGGCCTCCTACAATGAGCAGTTCTTC.

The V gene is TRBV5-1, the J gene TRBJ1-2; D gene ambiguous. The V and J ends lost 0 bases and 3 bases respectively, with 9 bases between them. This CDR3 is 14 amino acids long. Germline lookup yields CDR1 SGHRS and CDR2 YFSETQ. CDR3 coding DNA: TGCGCCAGCAGCTTGGGGCAGGTCGACTATGGCTACACCTTC. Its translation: CASSLGQVDYGYTF.

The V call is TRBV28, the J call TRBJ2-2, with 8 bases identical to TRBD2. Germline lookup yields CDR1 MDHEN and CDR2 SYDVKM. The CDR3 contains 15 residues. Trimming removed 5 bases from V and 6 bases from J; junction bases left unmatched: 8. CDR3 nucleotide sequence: TGTGCCAGCAGTCACAGCGGGGGAAGGTCCGGGGAGCTGTTTTTT. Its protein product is CASSHSGGRSGELFF. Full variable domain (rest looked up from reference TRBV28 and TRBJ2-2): DVKVTQSSRYLVKRTGEKVFLECVQDMDHENMFWYRQDPGLGLRLIYFSYDVKMKEKGDIPEGYSVSREKKERFSLILESASTNQTSMYLCASSHSGGRSGELFFGEGSRLTVL.

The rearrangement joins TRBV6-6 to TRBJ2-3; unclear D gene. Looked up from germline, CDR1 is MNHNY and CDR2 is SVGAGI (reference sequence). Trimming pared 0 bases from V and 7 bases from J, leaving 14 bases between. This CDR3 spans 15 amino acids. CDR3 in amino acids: CASSYSTTRPYTQYF. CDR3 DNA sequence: TGTGCCAGCAGTTACTCGACAACCCGCCCGTATACGCAGTATTTT.

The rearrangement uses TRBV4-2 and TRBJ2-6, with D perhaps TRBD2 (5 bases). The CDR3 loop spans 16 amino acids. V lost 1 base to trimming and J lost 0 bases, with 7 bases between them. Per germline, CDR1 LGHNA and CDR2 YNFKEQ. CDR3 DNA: TGTGCCAGCAGCCAAGTGAGGGACTCTGGGGCCAACGTCCTGACTTTC. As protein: CASSQVRDSGANVLTF.

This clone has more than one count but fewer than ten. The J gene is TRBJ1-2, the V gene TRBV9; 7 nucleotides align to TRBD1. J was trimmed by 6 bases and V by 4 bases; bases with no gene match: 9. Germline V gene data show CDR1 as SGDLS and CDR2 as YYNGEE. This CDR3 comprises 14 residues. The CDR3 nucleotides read TGTGCCAGCAGCCCAGACAGGGACGGTAATGGCTACACCTTC. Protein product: CASSPDRDGNGYTF.

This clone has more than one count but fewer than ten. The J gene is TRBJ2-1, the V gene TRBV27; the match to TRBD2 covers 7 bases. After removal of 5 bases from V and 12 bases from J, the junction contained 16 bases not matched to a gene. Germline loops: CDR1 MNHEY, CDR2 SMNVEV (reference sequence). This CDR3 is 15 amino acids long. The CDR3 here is CASSTPYRTRQGQFF. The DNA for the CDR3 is TGTGCCAGCAGTACCCCCTATCGGACTAGGCAGGGGCAGTTCTTC.

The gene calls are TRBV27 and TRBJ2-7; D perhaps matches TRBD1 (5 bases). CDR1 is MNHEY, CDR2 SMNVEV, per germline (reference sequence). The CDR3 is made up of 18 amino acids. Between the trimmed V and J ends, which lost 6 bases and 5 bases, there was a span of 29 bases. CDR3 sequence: CASSPIMGQGVRMHEQYF. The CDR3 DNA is TGTGCCAGCAGCCCCATTATGGGCCAGGGTGTGCGTATGCACGAGCAGTACTTC.

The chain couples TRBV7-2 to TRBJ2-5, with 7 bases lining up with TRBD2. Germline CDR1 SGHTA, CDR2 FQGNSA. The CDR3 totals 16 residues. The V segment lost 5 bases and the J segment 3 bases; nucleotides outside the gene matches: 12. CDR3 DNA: TGTGCCAGCAGCCCCTGGGCTGGGACTAATAAAGAGACCCAGTACTTC. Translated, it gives CASSPWAGTNKETQYF. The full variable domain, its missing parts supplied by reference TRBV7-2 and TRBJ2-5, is GAGVSQSPSNKVTEKGKDVELRCDPISGHTALYWYRQSLGQGLEFLIYFQGNSAPDKSGLPSDRFSAERTGGSVSTLTIQRTQQEDSAVYLCASSPWAGTNKETQYFGPGTRLLVL.

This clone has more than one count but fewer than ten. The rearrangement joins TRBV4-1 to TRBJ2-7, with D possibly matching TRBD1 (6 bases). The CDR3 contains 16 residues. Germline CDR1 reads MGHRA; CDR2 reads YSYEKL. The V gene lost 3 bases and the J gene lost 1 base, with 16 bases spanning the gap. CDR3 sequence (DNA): TGCGCCAGCAGCCATCCCCCAGGGGTTACTTCCTACGAGCAGTACTTC. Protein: CASSHPPGVTSYEQYF.